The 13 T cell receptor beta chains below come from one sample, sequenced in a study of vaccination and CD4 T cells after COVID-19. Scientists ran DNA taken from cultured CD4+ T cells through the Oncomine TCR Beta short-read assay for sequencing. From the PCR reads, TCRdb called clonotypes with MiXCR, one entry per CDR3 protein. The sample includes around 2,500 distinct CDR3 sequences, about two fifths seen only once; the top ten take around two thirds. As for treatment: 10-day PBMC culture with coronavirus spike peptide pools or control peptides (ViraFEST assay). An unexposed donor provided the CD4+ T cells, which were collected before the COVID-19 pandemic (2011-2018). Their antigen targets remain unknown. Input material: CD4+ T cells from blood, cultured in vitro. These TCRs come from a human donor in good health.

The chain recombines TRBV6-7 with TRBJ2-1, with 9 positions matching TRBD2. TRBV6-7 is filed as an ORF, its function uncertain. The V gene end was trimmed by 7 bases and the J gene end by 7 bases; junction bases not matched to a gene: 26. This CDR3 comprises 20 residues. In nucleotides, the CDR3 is TGTGCCAGCACCATAAGGGCACTCCGGACTAGCGCCCATTTGTGGAATGAGCAGTTCTTC. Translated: CASTIRALRTSAHLWNEQFF.

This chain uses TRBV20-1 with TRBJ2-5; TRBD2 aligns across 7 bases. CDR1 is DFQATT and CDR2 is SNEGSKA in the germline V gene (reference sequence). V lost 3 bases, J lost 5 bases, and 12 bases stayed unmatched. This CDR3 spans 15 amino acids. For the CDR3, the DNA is TGCAGTGCTAGTCCCTTAGGCGGGAGTCAGGAGACCCAGTACTTC. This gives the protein CSASPLGGSQETQYF.

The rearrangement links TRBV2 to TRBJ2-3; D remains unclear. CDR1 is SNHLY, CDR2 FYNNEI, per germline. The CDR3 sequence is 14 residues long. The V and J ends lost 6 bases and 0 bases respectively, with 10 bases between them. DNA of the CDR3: TGTGCCAGCAGCCTAGGAGTTAGCACAGATACGCAGTATTTT. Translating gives CASSLGVSTDTQYF.

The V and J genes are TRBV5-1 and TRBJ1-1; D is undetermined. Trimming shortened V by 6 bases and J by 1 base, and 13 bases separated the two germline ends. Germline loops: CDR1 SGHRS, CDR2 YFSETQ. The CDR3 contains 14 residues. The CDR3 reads CASTHTAGNTEAFF. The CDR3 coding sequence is TGCGCCAGCACCCATACTGCAGGGAACACTGAAGCTTTCTTT.

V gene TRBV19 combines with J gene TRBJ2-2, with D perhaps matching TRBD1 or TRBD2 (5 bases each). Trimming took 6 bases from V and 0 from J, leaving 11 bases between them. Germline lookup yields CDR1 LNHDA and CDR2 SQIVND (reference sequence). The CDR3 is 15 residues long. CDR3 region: CASSSGDANTGELFF. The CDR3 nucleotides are TGTGCCAGTAGCTCTGGGGACGCGAACACCGGGGAGCTGTTTTTT. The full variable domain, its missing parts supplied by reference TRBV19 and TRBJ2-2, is DGGITQSPKYLFRKEGQNVTLSCEQNLNHDAMYWYRQDPGQGLRLIYYSQIVNDFQKGDIAEGYSVSREKKESFPLTVTSAQKNPTAFYLCASSSGDANTGELFFGEGSRLTVL.

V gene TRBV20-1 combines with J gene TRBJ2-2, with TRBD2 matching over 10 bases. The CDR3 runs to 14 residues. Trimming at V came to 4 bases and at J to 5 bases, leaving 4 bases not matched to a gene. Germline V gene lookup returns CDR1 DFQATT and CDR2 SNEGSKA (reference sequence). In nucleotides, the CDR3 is TGCAGTGCTATATGGACTAGCGGTACCGGGGAGCTGTTTTTT. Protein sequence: CSAIWTSGTGELFF.

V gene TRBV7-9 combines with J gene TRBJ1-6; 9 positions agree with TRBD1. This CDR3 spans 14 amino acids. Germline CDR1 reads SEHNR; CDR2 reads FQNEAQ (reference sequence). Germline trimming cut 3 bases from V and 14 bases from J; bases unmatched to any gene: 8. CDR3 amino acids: CASSFGTGQRTLHF. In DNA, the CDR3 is TGTGCCAGCAGCTTCGGGACAGGGCAAAGGACCCTCCACTTT.

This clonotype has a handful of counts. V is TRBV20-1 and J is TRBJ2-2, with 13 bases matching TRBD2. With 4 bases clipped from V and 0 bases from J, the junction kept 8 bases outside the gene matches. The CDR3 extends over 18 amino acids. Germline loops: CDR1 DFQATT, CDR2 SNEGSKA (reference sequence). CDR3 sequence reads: CSAIGLAGDWANTGELFF. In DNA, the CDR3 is TGCAGTGCTATAGGACTAGCGGGAGATTGGGCGAACACCGGGGAGCTGTTTTTT.

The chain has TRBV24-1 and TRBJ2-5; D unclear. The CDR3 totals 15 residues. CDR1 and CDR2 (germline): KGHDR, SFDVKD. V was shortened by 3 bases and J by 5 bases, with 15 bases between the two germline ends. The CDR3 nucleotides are TGTGCCACCAGTGATCCGGACCCTGATAGGGAGACCCAGTACTTC. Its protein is CATSDPDPDRETQYF.

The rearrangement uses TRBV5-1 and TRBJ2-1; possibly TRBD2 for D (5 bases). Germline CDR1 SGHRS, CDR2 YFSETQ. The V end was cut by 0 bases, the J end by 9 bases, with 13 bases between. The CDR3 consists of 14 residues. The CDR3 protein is CASSLGTLRGEQFF. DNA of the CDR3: TGCGCCAGCAGCTTGGGGACGCTTCGGGGTGAGCAGTTCTTC.

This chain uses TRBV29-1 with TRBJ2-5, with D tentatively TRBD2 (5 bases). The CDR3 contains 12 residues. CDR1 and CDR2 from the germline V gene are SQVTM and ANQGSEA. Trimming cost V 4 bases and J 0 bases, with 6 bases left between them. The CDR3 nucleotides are TGCAGCGTTGGAGGGCACCAAGAGACCCAGTACTTC. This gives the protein CSVGGHQETQYF.

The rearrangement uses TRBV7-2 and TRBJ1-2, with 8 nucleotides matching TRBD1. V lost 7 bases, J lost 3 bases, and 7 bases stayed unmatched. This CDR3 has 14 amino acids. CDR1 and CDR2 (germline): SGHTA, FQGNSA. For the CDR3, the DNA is TGTGCCAGCAAATTAAACAGGGGGGACTATGGCTACACCTTC. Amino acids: CASKLNRGDYGYTF.

As DNA, the CDR3 is TGTGCCAGCAGCTTGGATTACACAGATACGCAGTATTTT. It specifies CASSLDYTDTQYF. The rearrangement links TRBV7-3 to TRBJ2-3, with unresolved D. The CDR3 has 13 residues. Trimming stripped 3 bases from V and 2 bases from J, with 6 bases between. The germline CDR1 and CDR2 sequences are SGHTA and FQGTGA.